Given below is one TCR beta chain in context. The CDR3 covers 13 residues. V dropped 4 bases and J dropped 2 bases, with 9 bases sitting between them. Germline V gene data show CDR1 as MNHEY and CDR2 as SVGAGI. This record belongs to a study of blood T cell repertoires in COVID-19. Study summary: Donors in the United States, Italy and Spain gave samples during acute or convalescent COVID-19. PBMCs, B-cell-depleted T cells, or T cells provided the cDNA or gDNA that made up the material.

Per the study methods: By means of reference gene primer amplification, nucleated cell counts were estimated. Measured with immunoSEQ multiplex PCR; TCRdb has only the in-frame clones, and not every one. V, J and clone size reflect that table, while D and trimming were determined from the DNA. The table has 440,000 or so clones, 75% to 90% seen once. The sequenced sample consisted of peripheral blood. The sequence was obtained from a woman aged 40 to 55 with COVID-19, enrolled during active disease. The V gene is TRBV6-5, the J gene TRBJ2-7; D call uncertain. CDR3 nucleotides: TGTGCCAGCAGTTCCCCAGTGGCCTACGAGCAGTACTTC. This sequence encodes CASSSPVAYEQYF.